Below are 30 T cell receptor beta chains sequenced from a single sample in a study of blood T cell repertoires in COVID-19. Produced via immunoSEQ multiplex PCR; TCRdb's table is partial and in-frame only. The sample includes a few hundred thousand clones, approximately 86% seen only once; the top ten take around 10%. Sequenced input: peripheral blood. The receptor source for this set is a middle-aged man who had recovered from COVID-19.

The CDR3 coding sequence is TGTGCCAGCAGCTTAACCAGGGGAACTGAAGCTTTCTTT. This sequence encodes CASSLTRGTEAFF. The V and J genes are TRBV11-2 and TRBJ1-1; a possible D gene is TRBD1 (6 bases). This CDR3 region has 13 residues. Germline CDR1 and CDR2: SGHAT and FQNNGV. Trimming took 2 bases from V and 5 from J, leaving 9 bases between them.

The chain recombines TRBV28 with TRBJ2-5, with D maybe TRBD2 (6 bases). CDR1 MDHEN and CDR2 SYDVKM come from the germline V gene. The germline V and J ends were trimmed by 2 bases and 5 bases, with 9 bases remaining between them. This CDR3 contains 13 residues. In DNA, the CDR3 is TGTGCCAGCAGTTTAAGGGACTTGGAGACCCAGTACTTC. Amino acids: CASSLRDLETQYF. The full variable domain, completed using reference TRBV28 and TRBJ2-5, is DVKVTQSSRYLVKRTGEKVFLECVQDMDHENMFWYRQDPGLGLRLIYFSYDVKMKEKGDIPEGYSVSREKKERFSLILESASTNQTSMYLCASSLRDLETQYFGPGTRLLVL.

The chain joins TRBV21-1 to TRBJ1-1; the table's TRBD1 call for D was not verified on the DNA. TRBV21-1 is a known pseudogene. There are 18 residues in the CDR3. CDR3 DNA: TGTGCCAGCAGCAATATAGGAAGGGGTCGTAACATGAACACTGAAGCTTTCTTT. It codes for CASSNIGRGRNMNTEAFF.

This chain uses TRBV4-1 with TRBJ2-3; 7 bases match TRBD2. V lost 3 bases, J lost 1 base, and 4 bases stayed unmatched. The CDR3 sequence is 15 residues long. Looked up from germline, CDR1 is MGHRA and CDR2 is YSYEKL. The CDR3 DNA sequence: TGCGCCAGCAGCCACTCTGGGGGGGGCACAGATACGCAGTATTTT. It is translated as CASSHSGGGTDTQYF.

The V gene is TRBV9, the J gene TRBJ1-4; D perhaps matches TRBD1 (5 bases). Germline V gene sequence: CDR1 SGDLS, CDR2 YYNGEE. Trimming pared 3 bases from V and 3 bases from J, leaving 30 bases between. This CDR3 is built from 21 residues. The CDR3 loop reads CASSAGSIRGSSIEPNEKLFF. The CDR3 DNA reads as TGTGCCAGCAGCGCCGGATCCATTCGGGGGTCCTCAATTGAGCCTAATGAAAAACTGTTTTTT.

This clone has more than one count but fewer than ten. V gene TRBV5-4 combines with J gene TRBJ2-1; 7 nucleotides line up with TRBD1. The germline gives CDR1 SGHNT, CDR2 YYREEE (reference sequence). This CDR3 has 14 amino acids. Trimming at V came to 1 base and at J to 6 bases, leaving 4 bases not matched to a gene. The CDR3 spells CASSLRTGSNEQFF. CDR3 DNA sequence: TGTGCCAGCAGCTTGAGGACAGGCAGCAATGAGCAGTTCTTC.

The chain couples TRBV3-1 (or the pseudogene TRBV3-2) to TRBJ1-2; D remains ambiguous. V was pared by 0 bases and J by 4 bases, with 9 bases between. The CDR3 extends over 14 amino acids. Germline V gene lookup returns CDR1 LGHDT and CDR2 YNNKEL (reference sequence). For the CDR3, the DNA is TGTGCCAGCAGCCAAGATCTGGGCCTCTATGGCTACACCTTC. Its protein is CASSQDLGLYGYTF.

The chain couples TRBV9 to TRBJ2-5; 8 bases map to TRBD2. The junction had 6 bases not matched to a gene; V was cut back by 0 bases and J by 5 bases. This CDR3 is built from 15 residues. Germline V gene data show CDR1 as SGDLS and CDR2 as YYNGEE. The CDR3 nucleotides read TGTGCCAGCAGCGTAGCTACGCTAGCGGGTGAGACCCAGTACTTC. Its protein product is CASSVATLAGETQYF.

This clone was picked up one time. In DNA form, the CDR3 reads TGTGCCAGCAGCTTAGCGGGAGGGCCGGCAGAGACCCAGTACTTC. This sequence encodes CASSLAGGPAETQYF. The J gene is TRBJ2-5, the V gene TRBV7-6; 7 bases match TRBD2. V lost 0 bases to trimming and J lost 4 bases; unmatched junction nucleotides: 5. The CDR3 runs 15 residues. CDR1 and CDR2 from the germline V gene are SGHVS and FNYEAQ. Full variable domain (missing parts from reference TRBV7-6 and TRBJ2-5): GAGVSQSPRYKVTKRGQDVALRCDPISGHVSLYWYRQALGQGPEFLTYFNYEAQQDKSGLPNDRFSAERPEGSISTLTIQRTEQRDSAMYRCASSLAGGPAETQYFGPGTRLLVL.

The rearrangement joins TRBV6-2 or TRBV6-3 to TRBJ1-5, with D possibly TRBD1 on 5 matching bases. The CDR3 runs 14 residues. The V end was cut by 5 bases, the J end by 6 bases, with 14 bases between. Germline CDR1 MNHEY, CDR2 SVGEGT. The CDR3 nucleotides read TGTGCCAGCAGTACTACTGCAGGGATTCAGCCCCAGCATTTT. Amino acid sequence: CASSTTAGIQPQHF.

The chain uses TRBV19 and TRBJ2-3; 12 bases line up with TRBD2. The V and J ends lost 2 bases and 6 bases, in that order; junction bases with no gene match: 3. CDR1 is LNHDA and CDR2 is SQIVND in the germline V gene (reference sequence). This CDR3 has 15 residues. This CDR3 reads CASSISTSGRDTQYF. The CDR3 coding sequence is TGTGCCAGTAGTATATCTACTAGCGGGAGGGATACGCAGTATTTT.

The rearrangement links TRBV7-9 to TRBJ2-7; D not certain. The CDR3 is made up of 15 amino acids. V was clipped by 1 base and J by 4 bases, with 14 bases between them. Looked up from germline, CDR1 is SEHNR and CDR2 is FQNEAQ (reference sequence). The CDR3 is CASSLDSLSSYEQYF. CDR3 coding DNA: TGTGCCAGCAGCTTAGACTCGCTATCTTCTTACGAGCAGTACTTC.

This chain connects TRBV7-9 to TRBJ1-2, with D perhaps TRBD1 (5 bases). The CDR3 runs 15 residues. V was pared by 5 bases and J by 2 bases, with 15 bases between. The germline CDR1 and CDR2 sequences are SEHNR and FQNEAQ (reference sequence). This CDR3 reads CASSDRTRENYGYTF. CDR3 DNA sequence: TGTGCCAGCAGCGACCGGACACGGGAGAACTATGGCTACACCTTC.

The V gene is TRBV19, the J gene TRBJ1-4, with 8 nucleotides matching TRBD1. The germline CDR1 and CDR2 sequences are LNHDA and SQIVND (reference sequence). The CDR3 is 15 residues long. V lost 3 bases to trimming and J lost 8 bases; unmatched junction nucleotides: 8. In nucleotides, the CDR3 is TGTGCCAGTAGTATCTCGCGGACAGGGACAGAAAAACTGTTTTTT. Its translation: CASSISRTGTEKLFF.

The chain employs TRBV4-1 and TRBJ1-5; TRBD1 is a possible D gene (6 bases). The CDR3 length is 19 residues. In germline, CDR1 is MGHRA, CDR2 YSYEKL. V dropped 0 bases and J dropped 0 bases, with 18 bases sitting between them. The CDR3 sequence: CASSQEPVSGAYSNQPQHF. The CDR3 DNA follows: TGCGCCAGCAGCCAAGAACCCGTTTCAGGGGCTTATAGCAATCAGCCCCAGCATTTT.

The genes are TRBV29-1 and TRBJ1-2, with TRBD1 as a possible D gene (5 bases). The germline gives CDR1 SQVTM, CDR2 ANQGSEA. V lost 3 bases and J 6 bases, leaving 11 bases between the germline ends. The CDR3 is 12 amino acids. CDR3 residues: CSVDAGSDGYTF. CDR3 in DNA: TGCAGCGTTGATGCAGGGTCGGATGGCTACACCTTC.

The chain combines TRBV27 with TRBJ1-6; no clear D. Trimming shortened V by 3 bases and J by 10 bases, and 7 bases separated the two germline ends. The CDR3 runs to 12 residues. Germline V gene sequence: CDR1 MNHEY, CDR2 SMNVEV (reference sequence). The CDR3 region is CASSFVGSPLHF. CDR3 DNA sequence: TGTGCCAGCAGTTTCGTGGGCTCACCCCTCCACTTT.

The chain links TRBV20-1 to TRBJ2-5, with 10 bases aligning to TRBD2. CDR1 DFQATT and CDR2 SNEGSKA come from the germline V gene (reference sequence). This CDR3 has 15 residues. V lost 3 bases to trimming and J lost 5 bases; unmatched junction nucleotides: 9. CDR3 nucleotide sequence: TGCAGTGCTAGTGTGAGCGGGGGGGCCTGGGAGACCCAGTACTTC. Amino acid sequence: CSASVSGGAWETQYF.

The gene calls are TRBV19 and TRBJ2-1; TRBD2 aligns across 13 bases. From germline, CDR1 is LNHDA and CDR2 SQIVND (reference sequence). The CDR3 consists of 16 residues. The V and J ends lost 2 bases and 6 bases, in that order; junction bases with no gene match: 4. The CDR3 sequence is CASSIKTSGGGNEQFF. CDR3 coding DNA: TGTGCCAGTAGTATAAAAACTAGCGGGGGGGGCAATGAGCAGTTCTTC. Full variable domain (missing parts from reference TRBV19 and TRBJ2-1): DGGITQSPKYLFRKEGQNVTLSCEQNLNHDAMYWYRQDPGQGLRLIYYSQIVNDFQKGDIAEGYSVSREKKESFPLTVTSAQKNPTAFYLCASSIKTSGGGNEQFFGPGTRLTVL.

This rearrangement joins TRBV7-2 to TRBJ2-3, with TRBD2 matching 9 bases. Germline values: CDR1 SGHTA, CDR2 FQGNSA. This CDR3 is built from 17 residues. V lost 1 base to trimming and J lost 4 bases; unmatched junction nucleotides: 9. CDR3 nucleotides: TGTGCCAGCAGCTTAGGGGGCCTAGCGGGAACCGCAGATACGCAGTATTTT. Its protein product is CASSLGGLAGTADTQYF.

The chain recombines TRBV2 with TRBJ2-1; 7 bases are a match to TRBD2. Trimming at V came to 11 bases and at J to 4 bases, leaving 8 bases not matched to a gene. CDR1 and CDR2 (germline): SNHLY, FYNNEI. The CDR3 consists of 13 residues. CDR3 sequence: CAGLADTYNEQFF. The CDR3, as DNA: TGTGCCGGCCTAGCGGATACTTACAATGAGCAGTTCTTC.

The gene calls are TRBV11-2 and TRBJ2-5; 7 bases agree with TRBD1. The CDR3 extends over 15 amino acids. Germline CDR1 and CDR2: SGHAT and FQNNGV. V shed 0 bases and J 10 bases; nucleotides not matched to a gene: 11. This chain's CDR3 is CASSLDRSDRVDQYF. The CDR3 bases are TGTGCCAGCAGCTTAGATAGATCTGACAGGGTTGACCAGTACTTC.

The V call is TRBV7-9, the J call TRBJ2-7, with 12 bases fitting TRBD1. V was pared by 4 bases and J by 3 bases, with 4 bases of the junction left unmatched. From germline, CDR1 is SEHNR and CDR2 FQNEAQ (reference sequence). The CDR3 totals 15 residues. The CDR3 region has the DNA TGTGCCAGCAGCTCCCGGGACAGGGGGCACTACGAGCAGTACTTC. Protein sequence: CASSSRDRGHYEQYF.

CDR3 in amino acids: CASRSSTSNTGELFF. The CDR3 region has the DNA TGTGCCAGCCGTTCCTCTACGTCGAACACCGGGGAGCTGTTTTTT. The rearrangement uses TRBV28 and TRBJ2-2; D call uncertain. Trimming shortened V by 8 bases and J by 0 bases, and 13 bases separated the two germline ends. Germline CDR1 and CDR2: MDHEN and SYDVKM. This CDR3 is 15 amino acids long.

The rearrangement links TRBV19 to TRBJ1-1; no clear D gene. Germline CDR1 reads LNHDA; CDR2 reads SQIVND (reference sequence). Trimming took 1 base from V and 1 from J, leaving 7 bases between them. The length of the CDR3 is 14 residues. The CDR3 bases are TGTGCCAGTAGTATAGGGCCGGGGAACACTGAAGCTTTCTTT. Its translation is CASSIGPGNTEAFF.

The chain has TRBV2 and TRBJ1-2, with TRBD1 identical over 8 bases. This CDR3 has 15 residues. Germline CDR1 and CDR2: SNHLY and FYNNEI. Trimming at V came to 6 bases and at J to 1 base, leaving 7 bases not matched to a gene. CDR3 in DNA: TGTGCCAGCAGCCCACGGACAGGGATTAACTATGGCTACACCTTC. Residues: CASSPRTGINYGYTF. The complete variable domain, with remaining parts taken from reference TRBV2 and TRBJ1-2, reads EPEVTQTPSHQVTQMGQEVILRCVPISNHLYFYWYRQILGQKVEFLVSFYNNEISEKSEIFDDQFSVERPDGSNFTLKIRSTKLEDSAMYFCASSPRTGINYGYTFGSGTRLTVV.

CDR3 sequence: CASKAGGLGNTIYF. In DNA, the CDR3 is TGTGCCAGCAAGGCAGGGGGCCTTGGAAACACCATATATTTT. V is TRBV3-1 (or the pseudogene TRBV3-2) and J is TRBJ1-3, with 8 bases fitting TRBD1. V shed 7 bases and J 3 bases; nucleotides not matched to a gene: 5. Germline CDR1 is LGHDT and CDR2 is YNNKEL (reference sequence). The CDR3 spans 14 residues.

The chain has TRBV18 and TRBJ1-2; tentative D call: TRBD1 (6 bases). This CDR3 contains 18 residues. The V and J ends lost 3 bases and 3 bases respectively, with 23 bases between them. CDR1 and CDR2 from the germline V gene are KGHSH and LQKENI. CDR3 coding DNA: TGTGCCAGCTCACCCGAACGCGACAGGCCGGGCGCCTACTATGGCTACACCTTC. Its protein is CASSPERDRPGAYYGYTF.

This CDR3 reads CASSPVGGTESMNTEAFF. The CDR3 bases are TGTGCCAGCAGCCCCGTTGGCGGGACAGAGTCCATGAACACTGAAGCTTTCTTT. The rearrangement links TRBV9 to TRBJ1-1; 7 nucleotides line up with TRBD1. The CDR3 runs to 18 residues. Germline assignment: CDR1 SGDLS and CDR2 YYNGEE. V lost 4 bases and J lost 0; bases outside the gene matches: 15.

The chain is built from TRBV6-5 and TRBJ1-2; 8 bases match TRBD1. Germline-derived CDR1 and CDR2 are MNHEY and SVGAGI. This CDR3 comprises 11 residues. V shed 10 bases, J shed 5 bases, and the junction held 3 bases outside the gene matches. The chain's CDR3 is CATTGGYGYTF. The CDR3 nucleotides are TGTGCCACTACAGGGGGATATGGCTACACCTTC.